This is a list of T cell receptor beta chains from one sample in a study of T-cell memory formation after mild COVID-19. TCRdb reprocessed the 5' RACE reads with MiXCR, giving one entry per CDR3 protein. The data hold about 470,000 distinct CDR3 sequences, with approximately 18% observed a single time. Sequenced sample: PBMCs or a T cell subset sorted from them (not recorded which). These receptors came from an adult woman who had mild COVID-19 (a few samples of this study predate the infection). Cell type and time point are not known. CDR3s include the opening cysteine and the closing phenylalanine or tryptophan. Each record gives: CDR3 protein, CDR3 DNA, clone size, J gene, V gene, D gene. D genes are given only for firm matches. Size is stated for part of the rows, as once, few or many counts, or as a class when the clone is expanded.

CASSDGQGLSPLHF	TGCGCCAGCAGCGACGGACAGGGACTCTCACCCCTCCACTTT	.	TRBJ1-6	TRBV5-1	TRBD1
CATSRVGWGGRETQYF	TGTGCCACCAGCAGAGTAGGGTGGGGGGGCCGAGAGACCCAGTACTTC	.	TRBJ2-5	TRBV15	.
CASRRGSTDTQYF	TGTGCCAGCAGAAGGGGAAGCACAGATACGCAGTATTTT	.	TRBJ2-3	TRBV6-2/TRBV6-3	.
CASSPSEGGGFEQYF	TGTGCCAGCTCACCATCCGAGGGGGGTGGGTTCGAGCAGTACTTC	.	TRBJ2-7	TRBV18	.
CASSTPSRGNTYEQYF	TGTGCCAGTAGTACCCCGTCCAGGGGAAACACCTACGAGCAGTACTTC	.	TRBJ2-7	TRBV19	.
CASSGRNSPLHF	TGTGCCAGCAGCGGGAGGAATTCACCCCTCCACTTT	many	TRBJ1-6	TRBV5-5	.
CASSLTSGSLFTGELFF	TGTGCCAGCAGTTTAACTAGCGGATCCCTCTTCACCGGGGAGCTGTTTTTT	many	TRBJ2-2	TRBV27	TRBD2
CASSLTGMATGELFF	TGTGCCAGCAGCTTGACAGGGATGGCCACCGGGGAGCTGTTTTTT	.	TRBJ2-2	TRBV5-5	.
CAGSGGIGPPQHF	TGTGCCGGATCGGGGGGGATAGGTCCGCCCCAGCATTTT	.	TRBJ1-5	TRBV7-2	.
CASSRPATRETQYF	TGTGCCAGCAGTAGACCGGCTACCAGGGAGACCCAGTACTTC	.	TRBJ2-5	TRBV25-1	.
CASSQSSWGPDKRGEAFF	TGCGCCAGCAGTCAATCGTCTTGGGGCCCCGATAAACGGGGAGAAGCTTTCTTT	.	TRBJ1-1	TRBV23-1	.
CASSRQGMGNTEAFF	TGTGCCAGCAGCCGACAGGGAATGGGGAACACTGAAGCTTTCTTT	many	TRBJ1-1	TRBV27	TRBD1
CASSQVVGHNQETQYF	TGTGCCAGCAGCCAAGTAGTGGGACACAACCAAGAGACCCAGTACTTC	.	TRBJ2-5	TRBV14	.
CASSHRLAGGGSTDTQYF	TGCGCCAGCAGCCACCGACTAGCGGGAGGAGGGAGCACAGATACGCAGTATTTT	.	TRBJ2-3	TRBV4-3	TRBD2
CASSFPGSGNTEAFF	TGCGCCAGCAGCTTCCCCGGGAGCGGGAACACTGAAGCTTTCTTT	.	TRBJ1-1	TRBV5-1	.
CASSPGTSGSYQETQYF	TGTGCCAGCAGCCCCGGGACTAGCGGGAGTTACCAAGAGACCCAGTACTTC	.	TRBJ2-5	TRBV11-2	TRBD2
CASSQDKRGAIRLEQYF	TGTGCCAGCAGCCAAGATAAGCGGGGGGCAATACGCCTAGAGCAGTACTTC	.	TRBJ2-7	TRBV3-1	TRBD2
CSARVLGANYNEQFF	TGCAGTGCTAGAGTCCTCGGGGCGAACTACAATGAGCAGTTCTTC	few	TRBJ2-1	TRBV20-1	.
CASSYGGTDTQYF	TGTGCCAGCAGTTACGGAGGCACAGATACGCAGTATTTT	few	TRBJ2-3	TRBV6-5	.
CASRHSYEQYF	TGTGCCAGCAGGCACAGCTACGAGCAGTACTTC	.	TRBJ2-7	TRBV12-3/TRBV12-4	.
CASSLPLWQRNTGELFF	TGTGCCAGCAGTTTGCCGCTCTGGCAGCGGAACACCGGGGAGCTGTTTTTT	many	TRBJ2-2	TRBV12-3/TRBV12-4	.
CASSFSSEQYF	TGTGCCAGCAGTTTCTCGTCCGAGCAGTACTTC	.	TRBJ2-7	TRBV6-2/TRBV6-3	.
CATSSGGTSQSSSTDTQYF	TGTGCCACCAGCAGTGGCGGGACTAGCCAAAGCTCGAGCACAGATACGCAGTATTTT	many	TRBJ2-3	TRBV15	TRBD2